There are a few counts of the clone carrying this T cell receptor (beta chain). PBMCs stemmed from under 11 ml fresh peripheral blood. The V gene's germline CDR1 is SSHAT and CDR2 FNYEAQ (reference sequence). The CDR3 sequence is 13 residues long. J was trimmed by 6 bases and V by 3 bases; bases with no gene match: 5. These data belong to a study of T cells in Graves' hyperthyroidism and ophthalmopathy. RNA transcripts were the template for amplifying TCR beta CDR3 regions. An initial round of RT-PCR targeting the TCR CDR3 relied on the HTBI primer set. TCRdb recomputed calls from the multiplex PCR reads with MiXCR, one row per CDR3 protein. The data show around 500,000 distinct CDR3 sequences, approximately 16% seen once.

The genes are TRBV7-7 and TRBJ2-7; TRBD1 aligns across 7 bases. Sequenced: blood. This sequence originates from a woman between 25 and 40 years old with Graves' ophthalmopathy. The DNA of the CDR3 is TGTGCCAGCAGCTTTGACAGGGTGAGCGAGCAGTACTTC. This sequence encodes CASSFDRVSEQYF.